The 10 T cell receptor beta chains presented below share a single source sample, sequenced in a study of OX40 agonist ivuxolimab in advanced cancers. The library relied on the immunoSEQ multiplex PCR assay. Here the immuneACCESS table is served through TCRdb, limited to in-frame sequences with V and J called. Missing clones are a known gap in these copies; in checked studies unresolved V genes cover under half, and the rest lacks a known reason. The sample includes 80,000 to 95,000 clones, with around 85% observed a single time. Roughly 1.4% of the sample belongs to the ten largest clones. Specimen: CD4+ or CD8+ T cells sorted from blood, collected in a trial of the OX40 agonist ivuxolimab. These receptors originate from an adult with an advanced solid tumor such as melanoma, head and neck, liver or kidney cancer.

The chain uses TRBV2 and TRBJ2-1; D is ambiguous. The V gene's germline CDR1 is SNHLY and CDR2 FYNNEI. The CDR3 is 12 residues long. V was clipped by 1 base and J by 9 bases, with 7 bases between them. This chain's CDR3 is CASSEVSPEQFF. The CDR3, as DNA: TGTGCCAGCAGTGAAGTCAGCCCTGAGCAGTTCTTC.

The gene calls are TRBV25-1 and TRBJ1-4; 11 nucleotides agree with TRBD1. The CDR3 spans 18 residues. V trimming: 4 bases; J trimming: 1 base; junction bases outside the gene matches: 8. In germline, CDR1 is MGHDK, CDR2 SYGVNS. The CDR3 protein is CASSAPGQGAGTNEKLFF. CDR3 coding DNA: TGTGCCAGCAGTGCCCCCGGACAGGGGGCTGGAACTAATGAAAAACTGTTTTTT.

The sample holds a few counts of this clone. The chain is built from TRBV19 and TRBJ1-2; TRBD1 agrees at 7 bases. The CDR3 loop spans 13 amino acids. The V gene's germline CDR1 is LNHDA and CDR2 SQIVND (reference sequence). The V and J ends lost 7 bases and 2 bases, in that order; junction bases with no gene match: 4. The CDR3 DNA follows: TGTGCCAGTATACCGGGACAGAACTATGGCTACACCTTC. Residues: CASIPGQNYGYTF. Looking up the rest from reference TRBV19 and TRBJ1-2 gives the full variable domain: DGGITQSPKYLFRKEGQNVTLSCEQNLNHDAMYWYRQDPGQGLRLIYYSQIVNDFQKGDIAEGYSVSREKKESFPLTVTSAQKNPTAFYLCASIPGQNYGYTFGSGTRLTVV.

This chain joins TRBV15 and TRBJ2-2; 9 positions match TRBD1. The CDR3 has 18 residues. V trimming: 2 bases; J trimming: 6 bases; junction bases outside the gene matches: 13. Germline CDR1 LNHNV, CDR2 YYDKDF (reference sequence). In DNA form, the CDR3 reads TGTGCCACCAGCAGAACGACCCCCAGGACAGGGGTCCCCGGGGAGCTGTTTTTT. Protein sequence: CATSRTTPRTGVPGELFF.

Only a few counts were recorded for this clone. The rearrangement links TRBV11-2 to TRBJ2-7; D may match TRBD1 or TRBD2 (6 bases each). V dropped 4 bases and J dropped 4 bases, with 11 bases sitting between them. The germline V gene encodes CDR1 SGHAT and CDR2 FQNNGV. CDR3 length equals 13 residues. The DNA for the CDR3 is TGTGCCAGCAGCTCATTAGGGGGGTACGAGCAGTACTTC. Translating gives CASSSLGGYEQYF.

The J gene is TRBJ2-1, the V gene TRBV5-1, with 8 bases aligning to TRBD2. The CDR3 is 16 amino acids. V lost 7 bases to trimming and J lost 0 bases; unmatched junction nucleotides: 9. Germline CDR1 is SGHRS and CDR2 is YFSETQ. The CDR3 DNA follows: TGCGCCAGCCGTGCGGGAGGCCTGATCTCCTACAATGAGCAGTTCTTC. This sequence encodes CASRAGGLISYNEQFF. Filled out from reference TRBV5-1 and TRBJ2-1, the complete variable domain reads KAGVTQTPRYLIKTRGQQVTLSCSPISGHRSVSWYQQTPGQGLQFLFEYFSETQRNKGNFPGRFSGRQFSNSRSEMNVSTLELGDSALYLCASRAGGLISYNEQFFGPGTRLTVL.

The chain is built from TRBV10-3 and TRBJ2-7, with TRBD2 matching over 14 bases. Per germline, CDR1 ENHRY and CDR2 SYGVKD. V lost 6 bases to trimming and J lost 5 bases; unmatched junction nucleotides: 9. The CDR3 sequence is 16 residues long. The CDR3 here is CAIRSPGTSGSNEQYF. The CDR3 bases are TGTGCCATCAGATCTCCCGGGACTAGCGGGAGTAACGAGCAGTACTTC.

This chain links TRBV4-1 with TRBJ2-2; D call uncertain. This CDR3 spans 17 amino acids. Trimming removed 3 bases from V and 4 bases from J, with 18 bases in between. In germline, CDR1 is MGHRA, CDR2 YSYEKL. The CDR3 is CASSQTSGGFRTGELFF. The DNA for the CDR3 is TGCGCCAGCAGCCAGACTTCCGGTGGTTTCCGCACCGGGGAGCTGTTTTTT.

The V and J genes are TRBV6-1 and TRBJ2-7, with 7 nucleotides matching TRBD1. The CDR3 consists of 14 residues. J lost 2 bases, V lost 6 bases, and 7 bases had no gene match. CDR1 MNHNS and CDR2 SASEGT come from the germline V gene. The CDR3 nucleotides read TGTGCCAGCAGGGACAGGTCATTCACCTACGAGCAGTACTTC. It encodes CASRDRSFTYEQYF.

This clone was observed at least ten times. The chain couples TRBV5-8 to TRBJ1-4, with D possibly being TRBD1 (5 bases). V lost 4 bases to trimming and J lost 3 bases, with 10 bases between them. CDR1 is SGHTS, CDR2 YDEGEE, per germline. This CDR3 has 14 amino acids. The CDR3 protein is CASSPRVSNEKLFF. CDR3 coding DNA: TGTGCCAGCAGCCCCAGGGTCTCTAATGAAAAACTGTTTTTT.